One and the same sample provided the 13 T cell receptor beta chains below, sequenced in a study of cytomegalovirus exposure and HLA in healthy donors. The PCR contained 60 Vbeta and 13 Jbeta primers. Repertoires were generated with immunoSEQ multiplex PCR, while TCRdb's copy carries only in-frame clones and drops some. The sample lists some 150,000 clones, approximately 70% seen once, with around an eighth in the top ten. The sequenced sample consisted of PBMCs. The receptors stem from a human donor in good health.

This clone was picked up one time. The same CDR3 also results from other DNA sequences found in this sample. The CDR3 loop is CASSPRGGMETQYF. The CDR3 bases are TGTGCCAGCAGCCCTCGGGGGGGAATGGAGACCCAGTACTTC. The genes are TRBV2 and TRBJ2-5; 8 nucleotides line up with TRBD2. CDR3 length equals 14 residues. Germline V gene sequence: CDR1 SNHLY, CDR2 FYNNEI. Unmatched junction bases numbered 8, after V lost 6 bases and J lost 5 bases.

V gene TRBV29-1 combines with J gene TRBJ2-1; D not resolved. Germline CDR1 SQVTM, CDR2 ANQGSEA. The CDR3 length is 12 residues. The V gene lost 5 bases and the J gene lost 0 bases, with 5 bases spanning the gap. DNA of the CDR3: TGCAGCGTTTGGGCCTCCTACAATGAGCAGTTCTTC. The encoded protein is CSVWASYNEQFF.

The chain has TRBV14 and TRBJ1-1; tentatively, D is TRBD1 (5 bases). The ends were cut back, 3 bases at V and 6 bases at J, with 17 bases in the middle. The CDR3 has 15 residues. Germline V gene sequence: CDR1 SGHDN, CDR2 FVKESK. The CDR3 coding sequence is TGTGCCAGCAGCCACATGGACAAATATTATCCTGAAGCTTTCTTT. This sequence encodes CASSHMDKYYPEAFF.

This chain links TRBV28 with TRBJ2-5; 9 bases fit TRBD1. Germline CDR1 MDHEN, CDR2 SYDVKM. The CDR3 spans 14 residues. V gave up 6 bases and J gave up 5 bases; unmatched junction bases: 7. Here the CDR3 DNA reads TGTGCCAGCAGGGGGACAGGGAGGGTGGAGACCCAGTACTTC. Translated, it gives CASRGTGRVETQYF.

The chain has TRBV25-1 and TRBJ1-1; TRBD1 aligns across 7 bases. V shed 6 bases, J shed 6 bases, and the junction held 7 bases outside the gene matches. CDR1 is MGHDK and CDR2 is SYGVNS in the germline V gene. This CDR3 has 13 amino acids. The CDR3 protein is CASSATGFAEAFF. The CDR3 DNA reads as TGTGCCAGCAGCGCGACAGGGTTCGCTGAAGCTTTCTTT.

This clone was recorded a few times. This chain links TRBV30 with TRBJ2-1; 7 bases match TRBD2. V was pared by 0 bases and J by 7 bases, with 18 bases of the junction left unmatched. The CDR3 runs 18 residues. Germline CDR1 and CDR2: GTSNPN and SVGIG (reference sequence). CDR3 coding DNA: TGTGCCTGGAGTGTACAAAGATTTAGGACTAGAGATTTAAATGAGCAGTTCTTC. Translating gives CAWSVQRFRTRDLNEQFF.

The CDR3 protein is CASLNTTGSTDTQYF. As DNA, the CDR3 is TGTGCCAGCCTCAACACGACAGGGAGCACAGATACGCAGTATTTT. The chain is built from TRBV13 and TRBJ2-3, with 7 bases lining up with TRBD1. The germline CDR1 and CDR2 sequences are PRHDT and FYEKMQ (reference sequence). Trimming at V came to 8 bases and at J to 0 bases, leaving 8 bases not matched to a gene. The length of the CDR3 is 15 residues.

The V call is TRBV6-4, the J call TRBJ2-7; a weak D match, TRBD1 (5 bases). V was cut by 2 bases and J by 4 bases, with 6 bases left in between. Germline V gene sequence: CDR1 MRHNA, CDR2 SNTAGT. CDR3 size: 12 residues. In DNA form, the CDR3 reads TGTGCCAGCAGTGACACAGGATACGAGCAGTACTTC. This translates into CASSDTGYEQYF.

The genes are TRBV6-1 and TRBJ2-1; weak D call: TRBD2 (5 bases). The CDR3 length is 17 residues. V lost 4 bases and J lost 1, with 17 bases in between. Germline V gene data show CDR1 as MNHNS and CDR2 as SASEGT. CDR3 amino acids: CASSGISGLWSYNEQFF. The DNA of the CDR3 is TGTGCCAGCAGTGGAATTTCGGGGTTGTGGTCCTACAATGAGCAGTTCTTC.

This clone has a single count. The gene calls are TRBV14 and TRBJ1-2; no reliable D call. V was shortened by 0 bases and J by 4 bases, with 3 bases between the two germline ends. Germline values: CDR1 SGHDN, CDR2 FVKESK. The CDR3 is made up of 12 amino acids. CDR3 in DNA: TGTGCCAGCAGCCAAGAAGCCTATGGCTACACCTTC. It encodes CASSQEAYGYTF.

The V and J genes are TRBV7-8 and TRBJ2-1; D is ambiguous. The V gene's germline CDR1 is SGHVS and CDR2 FQNEAQ. V lost 5 bases, J lost 8 bases, and 7 bases lay in between. CDR3 length equals 11 residues. CDR3 loop: CASSNVDEQFF. The CDR3 coding sequence is TGTGCCAGCAGCAACGTAGATGAGCAGTTCTTC.

The rearrangement uses TRBV6-5 and TRBJ1-3; D gene ambiguous. CDR3 length: 15 amino acids. The germline V and J ends were trimmed by 3 bases and 0 bases, with 9 bases remaining between them. Germline CDR1 reads MNHEY; CDR2 reads SVGAGI. CDR3 amino acids: CASSYYKSSGNTIYF. The CDR3 coding sequence is TGTGCCAGCAGTTATTATAAGAGCTCTGGAAACACCATATATTTT.

This chain connects TRBV27 to TRBJ1-4; D unresolved. V lost 10 bases and J lost 7, with 19 bases in between. CDR3 length: 14 amino acids. Per germline, CDR1 MNHEY and CDR2 SMNVEV (reference sequence). CDR3: CATGRDRMTEKLFF. The DNA of the CDR3 is TGTGCCACCGGCCGGGATCGGATGACTGAAAAACTGTTTTTT.